The 10 T cell receptor beta chains in this list originate from one sample, sequenced in a study of blood T cell repertoires in COVID-19 (dated by TCRdb to 2020 to 2021). Libraries came from the immunoSEQ multiplex PCR assay. TCRdb stores this immuneACCESS table with in-frame sequences only. Part of the clones is absent; in the studies checked, under half of the shortfall reflects unresolved V genes, and no reason is known for the rest. The sample table holds roughly 45,000 clones, of which roughly 93% were seen once. Jointly, the top ten make up approximately 1% of the sample. Sequenced material: peripheral blood. Source of these receptors: a man aged 55 to 70 with COVID-19, enrolled during active disease.

The rearrangement links TRBV7-3 to TRBJ2-1, with a weak D call TRBD1 (6 bases). Trimming took off 1 base at V and 14 bases at J, with 21 bases between the two ends. Germline lookup yields CDR1 SGHTA and CDR2 FQGTGA. CDR3 length equals 15 residues. The CDR3 nucleotides are TGTGCCAGCAGCTTAAGTCGGGACACACCAGGGAGAAAGTTCTTC. Amino acid sequence: CASSLSRDTPGRKFF.

The V call is TRBV6-6, the J call TRBJ1-1; no clear D gene. Germline V CDR1 and CDR2: MNHNY, SVGAGI (reference sequence). Trimming left V 0 bases short and J 5 bases short, with 10 bases between. The length of the CDR3 is 14 residues. The CDR3 protein is CASSYSGRFTEAFF. The CDR3 DNA reads TGTGCCAGCAGTTACTCGGGCAGATTTACTGAAGCTTTCTTT.

The gene calls are TRBV18 and TRBJ2-7; 12 bases match TRBD2. Germline CDR1 is KGHSH and CDR2 is LQKENI. J was trimmed by 5 bases and V by 6 bases; bases with no gene match: 8. The CDR3 runs 15 residues. In DNA form, the CDR3 reads TGTGCCAGCTCTGGCTCGAGACTAGCGGGGGACGAGCAGTACTTC. Amino acid sequence: CASSGSRLAGDEQYF.

This chain joins TRBV6-5 and TRBJ2-1, with D perhaps matching TRBD2 (7 bases). CDR3 length: 14 residues. Trimming stripped 8 bases from V and 6 bases from J, with 17 bases between. Germline V gene lookup returns CDR1 MNHEY and CDR2 SVGAGI. This CDR3 is CASSRGGSGNEQFF. The CDR3, as DNA: TGTGCCAGCTCGAGGGGGGGGAGTGGCAATGAGCAGTTCTTC.

A single count supports this clone. This rearrangement joins TRBV30 to TRBJ2-7; D gene uncertain. The CDR3 has 14 residues. Germline V gene data show CDR1 as GTSNPN and CDR2 as SVGIG (reference sequence). V was shortened by 0 bases and J by 1 base, with 10 bases between the two germline ends. The CDR3 sequence: CAWSVGGDSYEQYF. CDR3 bases: TGTGCCTGGAGTGTCGGCGGAGATTCCTACGAGCAGTACTTC.

The chain joins TRBV7-2 to TRBJ1-2; no clear D. This CDR3 region has 13 residues. Germline V lookup: CDR1 SGHTA, CDR2 FQGNSA. The V and J ends lost 3 bases and 1 base respectively, with 6 bases between them. This CDR3 reads CASSFRDNYGYTF. CDR3 DNA: TGTGCCAGCAGCTTTCGGGATAACTATGGCTACACCTTC.

The V gene is TRBV5-1, the J gene TRBJ2-3; D is unresolved. The V end was cut by 4 bases, the J end by 2 bases, with 17 bases between. Per the germline V gene, CDR1 is SGHRS and CDR2 is YFSETQ. The CDR3 extends over 16 amino acids. In DNA form, the CDR3 reads TGCGCCAGCAGCCCGGCGGTGCCAGAGAACACAGATACGCAGTATTTT. This sequence encodes CASSPAVPENTDTQYF.

This sequence joins TRBV19 and TRBJ1-5, with D perhaps matching TRBD1 (5 bases). Germline assignment: CDR1 LNHDA and CDR2 SQIVND (reference sequence). The CDR3 sequence is 15 residues long. Between the trimmed V and J ends, which lost 7 bases and 4 bases, there was a span of 17 bases. CDR3 protein: CASNDDSILNQPQHF. For the CDR3, the DNA is TGTGCCAGTAACGATGACAGTATCCTTAATCAGCCCCAGCATTTT.

This clone appeared once. The chain links TRBV11-2 to TRBJ1-1; no definite D call. Per germline, CDR1 SGHAT and CDR2 FQNNGV. The length of the CDR3 is 12 residues. Trimming pared 5 bases from V and 1 base from J, leaving 5 bases between. Here the CDR3 reads CASSPQNTEAFF. In nucleotides, the CDR3 is TGTGCCAGCAGCCCCCAGAACACTGAAGCTTTCTTT.

The J gene is TRBJ1-1, the V gene TRBV6-4; the D is unclear. CDR1 and CDR2 from the germline V gene are MRHNA and SNTAGT. This CDR3 has 13 amino acids. The V end lost 6 bases, the J end lost 1 base, and 9 bases lay between the germline ends. DNA of the CDR3: TGTGCCAGCAGCATGACTGCGAACACTGAAGCTTTCTTT. Translating gives CASSMTANTEAFF.